One and the same sample provided the 31 T cell receptor beta chains below, sequenced in a study of OX40 agonist ivuxolimab in advanced cancers. Profiled with immunoSEQ multiplex PCR; TCRdb holds only in-frame clones, not every one. The sample records about 48,000 clones, about 90% being singletons. The sequencing used CD4+ or CD8+ T cells sorted from blood, collected in a trial of the OX40 agonist ivuxolimab. The receptor set was obtained from an adult with an advanced solid tumor such as melanoma, head and neck, liver or kidney cancer.

The CDR3 protein is CASSDSGTSGVETQYF. DNA for the CDR3: TGTGCCAGCAGTGACTCCGGGACTAGCGGGGTAGAGACCCAGTACTTC. The chain joins TRBV27 to TRBJ2-5, with 13 bases identical to TRBD2. This CDR3 region has 16 residues. V lost 5 bases to trimming and J lost 4 bases; unmatched junction nucleotides: 7. CDR1 MNHEY and CDR2 SMNVEV come from the germline V gene (reference sequence).

The J gene is TRBJ2-1, the V gene TRBV6-5, with D maybe TRBD2 (7 bases). V shed 5 bases and J shed 6 bases, with 14 bases lying between them. This CDR3 is 14 amino acids long. Looked up from germline, CDR1 is MNHEY and CDR2 is SVGAGI. This chain's CDR3 is CASSTRGASNEQFF. CDR3 nucleotides: TGTGCCAGCAGTACCCGGGGGGCGTCCAATGAGCAGTTCTTC.

The V and J genes are TRBV18 and TRBJ1-4; TRBD1 matches at 7 bases. This CDR3 comprises 15 residues. The V gene end was trimmed by 2 bases and the J gene end by 5 bases; junction bases not matched to a gene: 5. Per the germline V gene, CDR1 is KGHSH and CDR2 is LQKENI. The DNA of the CDR3 is TGTGCCAGCTCACCAGAGGACAGGCCGAATGAAAAACTGTTTTTT. Encoded protein: CASSPEDRPNEKLFF.

The chain is built from TRBV15 and TRBJ2-3, with 7 nucleotides matching TRBD2. The V gene's germline CDR1 is LNHNV and CDR2 YYDKDF (reference sequence). J gave up 2 bases and V 0 bases, and 8 bases lay outside the gene matches. The CDR3 sequence is 17 residues long. CDR3 loop: CATSRDDRAGPTDTQYF. The CDR3 bases are TGTGCCACCAGCAGAGATGACCGAGCGGGGCCCACAGATACGCAGTATTTT.

This chain joins TRBV19 and TRBJ1-5; no firm D call. V shed 4 bases and J shed 5 bases, with 6 bases lying between them. The CDR3 is made up of 12 amino acids. Germline CDR1 LNHDA, CDR2 SQIVND (reference sequence). CDR3 region: CASSNQDQPQHF. In nucleotides, the CDR3 is TGTGCCAGTAGTAACCAGGATCAGCCCCAGCATTTT.

This sequence joins TRBV7-2 and TRBJ2-5; D perhaps matches TRBD1 (6 bases). V gave up 5 bases and J gave up 6 bases, with 25 bases separating them. CDR1 and CDR2 (germline): SGHTA, FQGNSA. The CDR3 extends over 17 amino acids. The CDR3 spells CASSLGLRGGGSQTQYF. The CDR3 DNA is TGTGCCAGCAGCCTAGGGCTGAGAGGGGGTGGCAGTCAGACCCAGTACTTC.

The V call is TRBV9, the J call TRBJ2-7, with TRBD2 identical over 14 bases. The CDR3 is 17 residues long. Germline trimming cut 0 bases from V and 2 bases from J; bases unmatched to any gene: 4. The germline gives CDR1 SGDLS, CDR2 YYNGEE. The CDR3 sequence: CASSVGLAGGAPYEQYF. DNA for the CDR3: TGTGCCAGCAGCGTAGGACTAGCGGGGGGGGCGCCCTACGAGCAGTACTTC.

Here the CDR3 reads CASSSDLSSSGNTIYF. CDR3 coding DNA: TGTGCCAGCAGCTCTGACCTCTCGAGCTCTGGAAACACCATATATTTT. V usage is TRBV7-8 and J usage is TRBJ1-3, with no clear D. This CDR3 has 16 residues. The V and J ends lost 4 bases and 0 bases respectively, with 13 bases between them. Germline CDR1 reads SGHVS; CDR2 reads FQNEAQ.

The rearrangement joins TRBV5-6 to TRBJ2-3; D gene uncertain. This CDR3 contains 13 residues. Germline V lookup: CDR1 SGHDT, CDR2 YYEEEE. The germline V and J ends were trimmed by 1 base and 3 bases, with 6 bases remaining between them. CDR3 in amino acids: CASSLSETDTQYF. In nucleotides, the CDR3 is TGTGCCAGCAGCTTGTCCGAAACAGATACGCAGTATTTT.

The rearrangement uses TRBV27 and TRBJ1-1; TRBD1 matches 7 bases. With 6 bases clipped from V and 1 base from J, the junction kept 11 bases outside the gene matches. The CDR3 covers 16 residues. Looked up from germline, CDR1 is MNHEY and CDR2 is SMNVEV (reference sequence). DNA of the CDR3: TGTGCCAGCAGCCGCCAGCGGACAGGTGGGAACACTGAAGCTTTCTTT. Protein sequence: CASSRQRTGGNTEAFF.

This chain uses TRBV12-5 with TRBJ2-3; the D gene could be TRBD1 or TRBD2 (6 bases each). Germline V lookup: CDR1 LGHNT, CDR2 FRNRAP. This CDR3 has 15 residues. Trimming took 2 bases from V and 3 from J, leaving 12 bases between them. DNA of the CDR3: TGTGCTAGTGGTTTGAAGGAGGGGGGAACAGATACGCAGTATTTT. Residues: CASGLKEGGTDTQYF.

This sequence joins TRBV4-1 and TRBJ2-1; D is unclear. Trimming pared 0 bases from V and 5 bases from J, leaving 11 bases between. This CDR3 region has 15 residues. Germline CDR1 reads MGHRA; CDR2 reads YSYEKL. CDR3 loop: CASSQEPRADNEQFF. CDR3 coding DNA: TGCGCCAGCAGCCAAGAACCACGAGCTGACAATGAGCAGTTCTTC.

J is TRBJ2-3 and V is TRBV27, with 11 positions matching TRBD2. CDR3 size: 17 residues. Trimming took 7 bases from V and 3 from J; bases not matched to a gene: 12. Germline V lookup: CDR1 MNHEY, CDR2 SMNVEV (reference sequence). In DNA form, the CDR3 reads TGTGCCAGCACCATCCTAGGGACTAGCGGCGGGACAGATACGCAGTATTTT. Protein sequence: CASTILGTSGGTDTQYF.

V is TRBV19 and J is TRBJ2-5; 11 bases match TRBD1. V shed 0 bases and J 5 bases; nucleotides not matched to a gene: 5. Germline lookup yields CDR1 LNHDA and CDR2 SQIVND (reference sequence). CDR3 length equals 16 residues. CDR3 sequence: CASSIDRDRGSETQYF. The CDR3 DNA reads as TGTGCCAGTAGTATAGACCGGGACAGGGGGAGTGAGACCCAGTACTTC.

Here the CDR3 DNA reads TGTGCCAGCAGCTCGGGGCTAACGGAAGCTTTCTTT. Translated, it gives CASSSGLTEAFF. The V and J genes are TRBV5-4 and TRBJ1-1, with D perhaps TRBD1 (5 bases). The germline V and J ends were trimmed by 3 bases and 8 bases, with 11 bases remaining between them. CDR1 is SGHNT and CDR2 is YYREEE in the germline V gene (reference sequence). The CDR3 is 12 amino acids.

This chain joins TRBV19 and TRBJ2-1; D ambiguous. The CDR3 totals 15 residues. CDR1 LNHDA and CDR2 SQIVND come from the germline V gene (reference sequence). V was shortened by 4 bases and J by 1 base, with 11 bases between the two germline ends. The chain's CDR3 is CASSTQAISYNEQFF. The CDR3, as DNA: TGTGCCAGTAGTACCCAGGCGATATCCTACAATGAGCAGTTCTTC.

This clone appeared a single time. The V gene is TRBV7-9, the J gene TRBJ2-3; weak D call: TRBD1 (6 bases). V shed 1 base and J shed 0 bases, with 8 bases lying between them. This CDR3 region has 15 residues. Per the germline V gene, CDR1 is SEHNR and CDR2 is FQNEAQ (reference sequence). The CDR3 is CASSLVRGSTDTQYF. DNA for the CDR3: TGTGCCAGCAGCTTAGTTAGGGGGAGCACAGATACGCAGTATTTT.

The V call is TRBV10-3, the J call TRBJ1-2; D is undetermined. This CDR3 contains 13 residues. Germline CDR1 reads ENHRY; CDR2 reads SYGVKD. V was shortened by 5 bases and J by 1 base, with 8 bases between the two germline ends. CDR3 in DNA: TGTGCCATCAGTTTGGGCTTTAACTATGGCTACACCTTC. Translation gives CAISLGFNYGYTF.

The rearrangement joins TRBV27 to TRBJ1-2; 7 nucleotides match TRBD1. This CDR3 comprises 14 residues. V was clipped by 8 bases and J by 0 bases; unmatched bases: 6. Germline CDR1 is MNHEY and CDR2 is SMNVEV (reference sequence). The CDR3: CASGPTGTNYGYTF. The CDR3 nucleotides are TGTGCCAGCGGACCGACAGGGACTAACTATGGCTACACCTTC.

This clone was seen once. The chain uses TRBV11-3 and TRBJ2-2; 8 bases line up with TRBD2. Germline V gene data show CDR1 as SGHNT and CDR2 as YENEEA. The V and J ends lost 2 bases and 6 bases, in that order; junction bases with no gene match: 5. CDR3 length equals 15 residues. CDR3 sequence (DNA): TGTGCCAGCAGCTTACGAAGCGGGGGTTCCGGGGAGCTGTTTTTT. It yields the protein CASSLRSGGSGELFF.

The V and J genes are TRBV7-6 and TRBJ2-5; 11 bases map to TRBD1. Per the germline V gene, CDR1 is SGHVS and CDR2 is FNYEAQ. V lost 5 bases and J lost 5; bases outside the gene matches: 7. This CDR3 has 15 residues. As DNA, the CDR3 is TGTGCCAGCAGCCCGGACAGGGGGCTTTTGGAGACCCAGTACTTC. As protein: CASSPDRGLLETQYF.

The J gene is TRBJ2-2, the V gene TRBV5-4; D not certain. V dropped 0 bases and J dropped 0 bases, with 9 bases sitting between them. Germline assignment: CDR1 SGHNT and CDR2 YYREEE (reference sequence). The CDR3 spans 16 residues. The CDR3 region has the DNA TGTGCCAGCAGCTTGGAGACACATACGAACACCGGGGAGCTGTTTTTT. As protein: CASSLETHTNTGELFF.

This sequence joins TRBV29-1 and TRBJ2-1, with D unclear. Trimming stripped 5 bases from V and 8 bases from J, with 13 bases between. The germline V gene has CDR1 SQVTM and CDR2 ANQGSEA. This CDR3 spans 12 amino acids. The CDR3 region is CSVRPRNDEQFF. In DNA form, the CDR3 reads TGCAGCGTTAGACCCCGGAACGATGAGCAGTTCTTC.

J is TRBJ1-6 and V is TRBV23-1; D remains unclear. TRBV23-1 qualifies as an ORF whose function is uncertain. The V end was cut by 0 bases, the J end by 7 bases, with 10 bases between. CDR3 size: 15 residues. The CDR3 DNA follows: TGCGCCAGCAGTCAATCGTCCGCGGGGAATTCACCCCTCCACTTT. Encoded protein: CASSQSSAGNSPLHF.

As DNA, the CDR3 is TGTGCCAGCAGTGAAAGTTTCGTCGGGAGATCACGAAGCTCCTATAATTCACCCCTCCACTTT. This encodes CASSESFVGRSRSSYNSPLHF. This chain uses TRBV2 with TRBJ1-6; D ambiguous. V was trimmed by 2 bases and J by 0 bases, leaving 23 bases between them. The CDR3 has 21 residues. From germline, CDR1 is SNHLY and CDR2 FYNNEI.

The chain links TRBV10-1 to TRBJ2-2, with D unclear. Germline V lookup: CDR1 WNHNN, CDR2 SYGVQD (reference sequence). The CDR3 has 14 amino acids. V shed 3 bases and J shed 7 bases, with 12 bases lying between them. The CDR3 DNA is TGCGCCAGCAGTGACGAGGTTTCGGGCGGGGAGCTGTTTTTT. It codes for CASSDEVSGGELFF.

The V gene is TRBV28, the J gene TRBJ2-6, with D perhaps being TRBD1 or TRBD2 (5 bases each). V was trimmed by 6 bases and J by 0 bases, leaving 12 bases between them. CDR1 and CDR2 (germline): MDHEN, SYDVKM. The CDR3 covers 16 residues. The DNA of the CDR3 is TGTGCCAGCAGCTACCCCGGGGCCTCTGGGGCCAACGTCCTGACTTTC. Protein sequence: CASSYPGASGANVLTF.

The genes are TRBV10-3 and TRBJ2-3, with a possible D match to TRBD1 (6 bases). Germline V lookup: CDR1 ENHRY, CDR2 SYGVKD. Deletions cut 2 bases from V and 6 bases from J, with 12 bases between. The CDR3 has 14 amino acids. CDR3 nucleotides: TGTGCCATCAGTGAGGGACAGAGGACGGATACGCAGTATTTT. This gives the protein CAISEGQRTDTQYF.

This chain links TRBV7-9 with TRBJ2-7, with 7 bases lining up with TRBD1. The CDR3 covers 18 residues. The germline gives CDR1 SEHNR, CDR2 FQNEAQ (reference sequence). Trimming at V came to 2 bases and at J to 0 bases, leaving 13 bases not matched to a gene. The CDR3 nucleotides read TGTGCCAGCAGCTTATTTCAATGGTCGACAGGGAGCTCCTACGAGCAGTACTTC. Protein sequence: CASSLFQWSTGSSYEQYF.

V is TRBV6-5 and J is TRBJ2-3, with D uncertain. Germline V CDR1 and CDR2: MNHEY, SVGAGI. V was clipped by 2 bases and J by 6 bases, with 3 bases between them. This CDR3 spans 11 amino acids. The CDR3 loop is CASSYGDTQYF. CDR3 nucleotide sequence: TGTGCCAGCAGTTACGGGGATACGCAGTATTTT.

The chain couples TRBV5-1 to TRBJ1-2, with D uncertain. This CDR3 region has 12 residues. Deletions cut 1 base from V and 6 bases from J, with 7 bases between. In germline, CDR1 is SGHRS, CDR2 YFSETQ. The CDR3 nucleotides read TGCGCCAGCAGCTTGAGCGGGGATGGCTACACCTTC. It specifies CASSLSGDGYTF.